One T cell receptor beta chain is described in this entry. The target antigen is unknown. The sample belongs to a study of cytomegalovirus exposure and HLA in healthy donors. On the study more broadly: A previous analysis identified around 120 million unique TCR beta sequences derived from 180 million or so T cells. Study-wide results and limits: There were reportedly fewer N-insertions in an Asian-associated ancestry cluster than the approximately 670-donor mean, in a later analysis. Segments of the TCR beta V type were, in most cases, productive about 90% or about 30% of the time in an earlier analysis.

The study ran its PCR with 60 Vbeta and 13 Jbeta primers. Sequencing used immunoSEQ multiplex PCR; TCRdb keeps in-frame clones, though not all of them. The repertoire includes 170,000 or so clones, 75% to 90% of them detected once, and about 2.1% sits in the top ten. The CDR3 covers 13 residues. V was clipped by 1 base and J by 3 bases, with 6 bases between them. Germline V gene sequence: CDR1 MNHNS, CDR2 SASEGT. This TCR was recovered from a woman aged 18-30 years in good health and CMV-seronegative. J is TRBJ1-1 and V is TRBV6-1; D uncertain. The specimen sequenced was PBMCs. CDR3 DNA: TGTGCCAGCAGTGAAGTAAGAGACACTGAAGCTTTCTTT. This encodes CASSEVRDTEAFF.